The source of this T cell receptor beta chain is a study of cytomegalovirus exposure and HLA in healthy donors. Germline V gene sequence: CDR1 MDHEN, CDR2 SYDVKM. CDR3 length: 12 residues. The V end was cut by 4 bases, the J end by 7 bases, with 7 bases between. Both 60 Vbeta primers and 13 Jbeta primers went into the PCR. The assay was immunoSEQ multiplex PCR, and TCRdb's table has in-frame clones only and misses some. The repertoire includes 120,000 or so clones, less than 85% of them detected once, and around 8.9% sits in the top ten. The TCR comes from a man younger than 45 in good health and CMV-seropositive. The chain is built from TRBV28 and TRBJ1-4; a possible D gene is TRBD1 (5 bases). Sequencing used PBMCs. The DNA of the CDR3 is TGTGCCAGCAGTTACGGGGGTGAAAAACTGTTTTTT. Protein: CASSYGGEKLFF.